This TCR beta chain comes out of a study of T cells after yellow fever vaccination. Ten or more counts support this clonotype. Its antigen remains unknown. Study-level findings and limits: Most clones from primary vaccination resurfaced after the booster (96% CD4, 70% to 90% CD8). A minor fraction of clonotypes spanned both CD4 and CD8 compartments. Contamination of FACS-sorted repertoires by abundant clonotypes from the bulk population could occur.

The V segment lost 5 bases and the J segment 1 base; nucleotides outside the gene matches: 4. Per the germline V gene, CDR1 is DFQATT and CDR2 is SNEGSKA (reference sequence). This CDR3 comprises 16 residues. Template switching with 5'RACE generated the TCR cDNA and added a universal primer site and UMIs. MiXCR was run by TCRdb on the 5' RACE reads, yielding one entry per CDR3 protein. The data contain 200,000 to 300,000 distinct CDR3 sequences, around 3.5% of them singletons. The TCR comes from a man aged 18-30 years who received the YFV17D yellow fever vaccine. Sequencing was performed on PBMCs, taken 15 days after the yellow fever booster vaccination. The chain carries TRBV20-1 and TRBJ2-1; 14 bases are a match to TRBD2. The CDR3 region is CSALGLAGESYNEQFF. The CDR3 nucleotides read TGCAGTGCTCTGGGACTAGCGGGGGAATCCTACAATGAGCAGTTCTTC.